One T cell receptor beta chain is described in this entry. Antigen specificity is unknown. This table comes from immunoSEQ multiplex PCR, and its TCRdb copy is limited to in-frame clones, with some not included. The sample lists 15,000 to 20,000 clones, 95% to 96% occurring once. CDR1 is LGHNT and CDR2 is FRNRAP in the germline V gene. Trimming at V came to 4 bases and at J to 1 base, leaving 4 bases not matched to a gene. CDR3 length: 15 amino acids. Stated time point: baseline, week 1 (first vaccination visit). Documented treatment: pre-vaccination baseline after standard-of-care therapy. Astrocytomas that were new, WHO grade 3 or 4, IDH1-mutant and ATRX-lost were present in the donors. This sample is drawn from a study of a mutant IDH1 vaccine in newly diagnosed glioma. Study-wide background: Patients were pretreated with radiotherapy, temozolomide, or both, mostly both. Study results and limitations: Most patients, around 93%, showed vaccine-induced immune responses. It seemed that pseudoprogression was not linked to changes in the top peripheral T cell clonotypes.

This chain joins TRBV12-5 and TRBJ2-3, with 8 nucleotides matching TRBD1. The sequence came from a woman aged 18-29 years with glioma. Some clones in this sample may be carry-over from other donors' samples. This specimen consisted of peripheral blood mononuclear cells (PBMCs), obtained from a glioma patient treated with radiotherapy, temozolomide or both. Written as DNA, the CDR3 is TGTGCTAGTGGTTCGGGGACAGGAGGCACAGATACGCAGTATTTT. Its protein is CASGSGTGGTDTQYF.